This record looks at one T cell receptor beta chain sequence and its context. The antigen remains unidentified. The CDR3 is 11 residues long. Germline lookup yields CDR1 GTSNPN and CDR2 SVGIG (reference sequence). Sequencing was performed with immunoSEQ multiplex PCR; in TCRdb, only in-frame clones are kept and a portion is missing. The repertoire holds approximately 4,200 clones, with 75% to 95% as singletons. The sample belongs to a study of chemoradiotherapy in HPV16-positive cancers. The study's findings and limits: HPV-specific T cells were functionally defined from only two HPV16-positive patients.

Over chemoradiotherapy, repertoires were sampled more than once. The receptor comes from a human donor with HPV-associated anogenital cancer. The chain is built from TRBV30 and TRBJ2-1, with D maybe TRBD2 (7 bases). The specimen was tumor tissue, collected from a patient who underwent chemoradiotherapy. The CDR3 sequence is CAGGGGNEQFF. In DNA, the CDR3 is TGTGCGGGGGGCGGGGGCAATGAGCAGTTCTTC.